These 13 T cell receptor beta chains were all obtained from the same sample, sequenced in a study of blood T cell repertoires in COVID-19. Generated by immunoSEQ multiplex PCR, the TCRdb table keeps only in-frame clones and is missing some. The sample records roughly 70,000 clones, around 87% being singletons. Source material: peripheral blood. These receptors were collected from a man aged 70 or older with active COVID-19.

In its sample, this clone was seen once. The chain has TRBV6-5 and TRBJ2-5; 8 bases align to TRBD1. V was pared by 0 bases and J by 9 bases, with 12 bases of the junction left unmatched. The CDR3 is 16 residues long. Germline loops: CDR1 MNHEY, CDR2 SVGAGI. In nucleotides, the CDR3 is TGTGCCAGCAGTTACTCCCCGGCAGGGGGCTTGAGGGCCCAGTACTTC. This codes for CASSYSPAGGLRAQYF.

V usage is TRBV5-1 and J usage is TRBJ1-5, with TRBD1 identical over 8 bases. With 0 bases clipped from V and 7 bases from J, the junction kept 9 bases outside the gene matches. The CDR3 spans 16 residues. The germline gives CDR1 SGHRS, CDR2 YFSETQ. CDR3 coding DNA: TGCGCCAGCAGCTTGGGTGGGCAGGGGGCAGGACAGCCCCAGCATTTT. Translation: CASSLGGQGAGQPQHF. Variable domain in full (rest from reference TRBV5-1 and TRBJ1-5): KAGVTQTPRYLIKTRGQQVTLSCSPISGHRSVSWYQQTPGQGLQFLFEYFSETQRNKGNFPGRFSGRQFSNSRSEMNVSTLELGDSALYLCASSLGGQGAGQPQHFGDGTRLSIL.

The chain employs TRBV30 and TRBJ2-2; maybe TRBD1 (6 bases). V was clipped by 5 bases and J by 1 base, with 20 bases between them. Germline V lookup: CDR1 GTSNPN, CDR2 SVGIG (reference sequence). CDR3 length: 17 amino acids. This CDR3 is CAWAPGQDRLNTGELFF. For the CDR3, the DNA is TGTGCCTGGGCCCCCGGGCAGGACAGATTGAACACCGGGGAGCTGTTTTTT. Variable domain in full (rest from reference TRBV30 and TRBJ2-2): SQTIHQWPATLVQPVGSPLSLECTVEGTSNPNLYWYRQAAGRGLQLLFYSVGIGQISSEVPQNLSASRPQDRQFILSSKKLLLSDSGFYLCAWAPGQDRLNTGELFFGEGSRLTVL.

In nucleotides, the CDR3 is TGTGCCAGCAGCTTATGGCAGACTGAAGCTTTCTTT. Protein: CASSLWQTEAFF. This chain uses TRBV11-2 with TRBJ1-1; D is uncertain. Germline values: CDR1 SGHAT, CDR2 FQNNGV. Trimming took off 2 bases at V and 5 bases at J, with 6 bases between the two ends. This CDR3 comprises 12 residues.

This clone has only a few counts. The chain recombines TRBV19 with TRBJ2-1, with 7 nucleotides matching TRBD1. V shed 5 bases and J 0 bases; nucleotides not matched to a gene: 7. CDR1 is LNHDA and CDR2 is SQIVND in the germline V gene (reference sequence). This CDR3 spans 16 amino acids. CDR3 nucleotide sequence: TGTGCCAGTAGTGCCGACAGGGCCGGCTCCTACAATGAGCAGTTCTTC. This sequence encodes CASSADRAGSYNEQFF.

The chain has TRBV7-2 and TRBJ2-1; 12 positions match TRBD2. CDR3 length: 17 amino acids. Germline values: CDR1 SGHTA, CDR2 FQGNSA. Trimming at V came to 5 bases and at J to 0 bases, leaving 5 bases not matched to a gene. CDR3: CASSPGLAGSSYNEQFF. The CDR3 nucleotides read TGTGCCAGCAGCCCGGGACTAGCGGGTAGCTCCTACAATGAGCAGTTCTTC.

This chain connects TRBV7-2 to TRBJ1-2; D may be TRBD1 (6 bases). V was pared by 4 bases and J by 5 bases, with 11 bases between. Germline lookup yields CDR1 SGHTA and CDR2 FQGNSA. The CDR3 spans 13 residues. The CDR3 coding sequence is TGTGCCAGCAGCTCCGACAGGTTATATGGCTACACCTTC. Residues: CASSSDRLYGYTF.

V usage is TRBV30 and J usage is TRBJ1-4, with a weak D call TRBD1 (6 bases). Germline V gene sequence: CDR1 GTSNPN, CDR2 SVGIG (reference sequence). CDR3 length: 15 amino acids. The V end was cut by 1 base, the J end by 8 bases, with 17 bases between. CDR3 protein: CAWSGGLPNREKLFF. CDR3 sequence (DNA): TGTGCCTGGAGTGGGGGGCTCCCCAATAGGGAAAAACTGTTTTTT.

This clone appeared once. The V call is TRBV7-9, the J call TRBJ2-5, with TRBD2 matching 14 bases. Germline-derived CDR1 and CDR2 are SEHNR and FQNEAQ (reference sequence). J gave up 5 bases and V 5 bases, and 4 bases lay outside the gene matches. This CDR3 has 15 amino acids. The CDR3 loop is CASSPRLAGGETQYF. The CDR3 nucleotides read TGTGCCAGCAGCCCCAGACTAGCGGGAGGGGAGACCCAGTACTTC.

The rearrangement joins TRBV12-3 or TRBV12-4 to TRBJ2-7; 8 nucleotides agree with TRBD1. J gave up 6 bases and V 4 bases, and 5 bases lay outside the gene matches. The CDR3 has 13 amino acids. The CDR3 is CASSWTGWGEQYF. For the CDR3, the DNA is TGTGCCAGCAGTTGGACAGGGTGGGGCGAGCAGTACTTC.

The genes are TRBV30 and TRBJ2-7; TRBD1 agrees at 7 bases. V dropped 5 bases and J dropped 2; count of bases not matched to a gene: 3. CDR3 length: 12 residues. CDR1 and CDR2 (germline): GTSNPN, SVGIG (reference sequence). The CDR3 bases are TGTGCCTGGGGGGACAGACCCTACGAGCAGTACTTC. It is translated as CAWGDRPYEQYF. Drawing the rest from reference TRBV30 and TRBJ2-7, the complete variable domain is SQTIHQWPATLVQPVGSPLSLECTVEGTSNPNLYWYRQAAGRGLQLLFYSVGIGQISSEVPQNLSASRPQDRQFILSSKKLLLSDSGFYLCAWGDRPYEQYFGPGTRLTVT.

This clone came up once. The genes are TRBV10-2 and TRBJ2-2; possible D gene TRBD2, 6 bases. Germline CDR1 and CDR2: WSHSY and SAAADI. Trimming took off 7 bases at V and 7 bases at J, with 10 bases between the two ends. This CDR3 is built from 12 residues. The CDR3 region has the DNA TGCGCCAGCAACCCGGGGGTCGGGGAGCTGTTTTTT. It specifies CASNPGVGELFF.

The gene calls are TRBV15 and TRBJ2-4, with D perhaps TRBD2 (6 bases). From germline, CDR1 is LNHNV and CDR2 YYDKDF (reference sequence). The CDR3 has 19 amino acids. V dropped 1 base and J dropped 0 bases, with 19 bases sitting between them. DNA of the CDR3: TGTGCCACCAGCAGAGTCAGGAGGGGCGGAGAGCTAGCCAAAAACATTCAGTACTTC. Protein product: CATSRVRRGGELAKNIQYF.